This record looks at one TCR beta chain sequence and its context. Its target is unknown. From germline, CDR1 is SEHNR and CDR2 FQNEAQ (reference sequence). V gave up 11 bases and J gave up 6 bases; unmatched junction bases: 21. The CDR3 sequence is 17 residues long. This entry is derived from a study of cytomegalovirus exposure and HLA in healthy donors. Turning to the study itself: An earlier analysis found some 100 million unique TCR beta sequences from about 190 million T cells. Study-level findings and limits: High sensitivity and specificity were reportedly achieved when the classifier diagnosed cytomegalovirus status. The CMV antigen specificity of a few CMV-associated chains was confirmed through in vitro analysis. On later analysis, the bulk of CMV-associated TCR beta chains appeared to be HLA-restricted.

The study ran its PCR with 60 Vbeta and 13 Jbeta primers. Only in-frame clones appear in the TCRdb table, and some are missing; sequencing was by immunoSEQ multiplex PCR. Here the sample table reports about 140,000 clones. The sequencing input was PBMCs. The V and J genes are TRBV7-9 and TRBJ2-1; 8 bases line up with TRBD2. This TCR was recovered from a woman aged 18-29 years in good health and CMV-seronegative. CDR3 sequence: CASQSLAGTRVFNEQFF. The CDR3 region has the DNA TGTGCCTCCCAGAGCCTAGCAGGGACTAGGGTCTTCAATGAGCAGTTCTTC.